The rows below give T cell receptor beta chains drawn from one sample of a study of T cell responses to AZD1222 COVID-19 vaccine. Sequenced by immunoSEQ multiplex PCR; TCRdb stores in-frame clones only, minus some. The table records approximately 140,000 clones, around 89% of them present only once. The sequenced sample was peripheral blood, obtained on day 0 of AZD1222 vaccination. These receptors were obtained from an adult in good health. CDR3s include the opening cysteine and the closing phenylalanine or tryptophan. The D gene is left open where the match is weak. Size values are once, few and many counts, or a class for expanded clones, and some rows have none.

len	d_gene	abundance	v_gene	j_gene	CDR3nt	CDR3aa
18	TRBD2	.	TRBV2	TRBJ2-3	TGTGCCAGCAGTGTTCAAACCGGGCTAGCGGCAATAGCAGATACGCAGTATTTT	CASSVQTGLAAIADTQYF
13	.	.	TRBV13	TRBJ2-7	TGTGCCAGCAGCTTAGCCTCATCGTACGAGCAGTACTTC	CASSLASSYEQYF
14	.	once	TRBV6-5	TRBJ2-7	TGTGCCAAAAGGGAGGCATCCCAACCATACGAGCAGTACTTC	CAKREASQPYEQYF
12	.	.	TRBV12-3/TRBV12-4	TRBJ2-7	TGTGCCAGCAGCCGTCGCTCCTACGAGCAGTACTTC	CASSRRSYEQYF
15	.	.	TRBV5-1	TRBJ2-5	TGCGCCAGCAGCTTGGTTGGCAGCCCCCAGGAGACCCAGTACTTC	CASSLVGSPQETQYF
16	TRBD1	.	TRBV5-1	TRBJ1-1	TGCGCCAGCAGCTCGACAGGGGGTCTTGTGAACACTGAAGCTTTCTTT	CASSSTGGLVNTEAFF
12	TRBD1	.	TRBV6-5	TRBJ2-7	TGTGCCAGCGACAGGGCCTCCTACGAGCAGTACTTC	CASDRASYEQYF
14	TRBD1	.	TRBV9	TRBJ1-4	TGTGCCAGCAGCGGGCCAGGGGGCGATGAAAAACTGTTTTTT	CASSGPGGDEKLFF
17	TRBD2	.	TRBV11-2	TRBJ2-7	TGTGCCAGCAGCTTACGGTCCTTCCGGGAGGGGCCTGCTGAGCAGTACTTC	CASSLRSFREGPAEQYF
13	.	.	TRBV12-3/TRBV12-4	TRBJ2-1	TGTGCCAGCAGTCACCTTACTGGGCATGAGCAGTTCTTC	CASSHLTGHEQFF
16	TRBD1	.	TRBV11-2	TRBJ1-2	TGTGCCAGCACCAAGGACAGGAGACTTGACTTCTATGGCTACACCTTC	CASTKDRRLDFYGYTF
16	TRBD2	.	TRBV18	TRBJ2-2	TGTGCCAGCTCACCACCTAGCGGGAGTAAAACCGGGGAGCTGTTTTTT	CASSPPSGSKTGELFF
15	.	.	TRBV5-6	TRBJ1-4	TGTGCCAGCAGCTTGCAGGGGTCAACTAATGAAAAACTGTTTTTT	CASSLQGSTNEKLFF
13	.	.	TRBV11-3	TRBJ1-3	TGTGCCAGCAGCTTTCTCTCCGGGAACACCATATATTTT	CASSFLSGNTIYF
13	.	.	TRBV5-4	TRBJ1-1	TGTGCCAGCAGCTTGGACACGAACACTGAAGCTTTCTTT	CASSLDTNTEAFF
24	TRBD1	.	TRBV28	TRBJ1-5	TGTGCCAGCAGTTTTGACCCCAAAGGCCGAGGCAGGGGGCTGAATCTATACAGCAATCAGCCCCAGCATTTT	CASSFDPKGRGRGLNLYSNQPQHF
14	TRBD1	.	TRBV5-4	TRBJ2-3	TGTGCCAGCAGCTTCTTGACAGGGACAGATACGCAGTATTTT	CASSFLTGTDTQYF
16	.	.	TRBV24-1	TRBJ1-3	TGTGCCACCAGTGATCCAGGACGGGATCTTACGGACACCATATATTTT	CATSDPGRDLTDTIYF
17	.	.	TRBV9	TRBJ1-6	TGTGCCAGCAGCGTAACGGCGTACAGCTCCTATAATTCACCCCTCCACTTT	CASSVTAYSSYNSPLHF
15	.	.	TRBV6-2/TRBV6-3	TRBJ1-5	TGTGCCAGCAGTTCCGACCAGTATAGCAATCAGCCCCAGCATTTT	CASSSDQYSNQPQHF
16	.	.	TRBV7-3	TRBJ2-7	TGTGCCAGCAGCTTAACGGGGGCTAGCGGAGACTACGAGCAGTACTTC	CASSLTGASGDYEQYF
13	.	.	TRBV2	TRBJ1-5	TGTGCCAGCAGGGAAGATAGCAATCAGCCCCAGCATTTT	CASREDSNQPQHF
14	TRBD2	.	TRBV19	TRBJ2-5	TGTGCCAGTAGTATGGCCGGGAGGAAAGAGACCCAGTACTTC	CASSMAGRKETQYF
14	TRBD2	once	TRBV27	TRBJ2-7	TGTGCCAGCAGGTGGGGGGGAGCAGTAAGCGAGCAGTACTTC	CASRWGGAVSEQYF
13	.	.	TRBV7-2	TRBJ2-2	TGTGCCAGCAGGAACCTCCGGAGCGGGGAGCTGTTTTTT	CASRNLRSGELFF
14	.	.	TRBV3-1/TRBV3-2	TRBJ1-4	TGTGCCAGCAGCAGGGAGATTGGTAATGAAAAACTGTTTTTT	CASSREIGNEKLFF
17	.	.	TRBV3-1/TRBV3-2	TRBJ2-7	TGTGCCAGCAGCTCGCCCGGACGTCCATCCGAACTCTACGAGCAGTACTTC	CASSSPGRPSELYEQYF
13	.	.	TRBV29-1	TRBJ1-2	TGCAGCGTTGAAAAGGGAAGCAACTATGGCTACACCTTC	CSVEKGSNYGYTF
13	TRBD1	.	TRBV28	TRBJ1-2	TGTGCCAGCAGTTTATGGCAGGGGGCTGGCTACACCTTC	CASSLWQGAGYTF
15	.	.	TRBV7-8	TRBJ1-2	TGTGCCAGCAGCGCGTTGTCCTTGCAGGGTAATGGCTACACCTTC	CASSALSLQGNGYTF
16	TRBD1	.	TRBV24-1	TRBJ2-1	TGTGCCACCAGTGCGGCCGGGACAGGCTCCTACAATGAGCAGTTCTTC	CATSAAGTGSYNEQFF
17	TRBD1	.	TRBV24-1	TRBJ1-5	TGTGCCACCAGCCCGGGACAGGGGTCTGGGAGCAATCAGCCCCAGCATTTT	CATSPGQGSGSNQPQHF